The 30 T cell receptor beta chains below come from one sample, sequenced in a study of blood T cell repertoires in COVID-19. TCRdb's table, derived via immunoSEQ multiplex PCR, lists solely in-frame clones and lacks some. The sample lists 250,000 or so clones, around 86% occurring once. The material sequenced was PBMCs or T cells enriched from blood (not recorded which). All receptors come from a woman between 45 and 60 years old who had recovered from COVID-19.

This chain links TRBV6-5 with TRBJ2-2; a weak D match, TRBD2 (5 bases). The CDR3 sequence is 15 residues long. The germline V and J ends were trimmed by 7 bases and 0 bases, with 12 bases remaining between them. CDR1 is MNHEY, CDR2 SVGAGI, per germline. The CDR3 coding sequence is TGTGCCAGCAACCGGGTAGCGTCGAACACCGGGGAGCTGTTTTTT. It specifies CASNRVASNTGELFF.

The chain recombines TRBV4-1 with TRBJ2-7; TRBD2 aligns across 10 bases. The CDR3 spans 17 residues. V was clipped by 0 bases and J by 6 bases; unmatched bases: 11. CDR1 is MGHRA, CDR2 YSYEKL, per germline. The CDR3 coding sequence is TGCGCCAGCAGCCAAGATCCTAGCGGGAGACTCCGCCTCGAGCAGTACTTC. As protein: CASSQDPSGRLRLEQYF.

This chain links TRBV5-1 with TRBJ1-2, with TRBD1 identical over 9 bases. The CDR3 totals 15 residues. The germline CDR1 and CDR2 sequences are SGHRS and YFSETQ. The J segment lost 4 bases and the V segment lost 4 bases, leaving 8 bases of the junction unmatched. CDR3 loop: CASSGTGGVSYGYTF. CDR3 DNA sequence: TGCGCCAGCAGCGGAACAGGGGGCGTTAGCTATGGCTACACCTTC.

This clone was counted a single time. The chain is built from TRBV7-9 and TRBJ2-3; D perhaps matches TRBD2 (5 bases). This CDR3 is 17 amino acids long. Germline CDR1 is SEHNR and CDR2 is FQNEAQ (reference sequence). V was cut by 4 bases and J by 0 bases, with 17 bases left in between. The CDR3 reads CASSSNLLAKSTDTQYF. The CDR3 DNA reads as TGTGCCAGCAGCTCCAATCTGCTAGCCAAAAGCACAGATACGCAGTATTTT.

V usage is TRBV7-9 and J usage is TRBJ2-3; perhaps TRBD1 as D (5 bases). This CDR3 spans 13 amino acids. Germline V gene data show CDR1 as SEHNR and CDR2 as FQNEAQ (reference sequence). Trimming shortened V by 8 bases and J by 1 base, and 10 bases separated the two germline ends. DNA for the CDR3: TGTGCCAGCGGGGCCGTGGGCACAGATACGCAGTATTTT. It yields the protein CASGAVGTDTQYF. The whole variable domain, filled in from reference TRBV7-9 and TRBJ2-3, reads DTGVSQNPRHKITKRGQNVTFRCDPISEHNRLYWYRQTLGQGPEFLTYFQNEAQLEKSRLLSDRFSAERPKGSFSTLEIQRTEQGDSAMYLCASGAVGTDTQYFGPGTRLTVL.

The chain joins TRBV7-3 to TRBJ2-2, with a possible D match to TRBD2 (6 bases). V gave up 4 bases and J gave up 4 bases, with 22 bases separating them. From germline, CDR1 is SGHTA and CDR2 FQGTGA. CDR3 size: 18 residues. The CDR3 DNA is TGTGCCAGCAGCTGCTTAGCTGTCCCACGGGGGTCCACCGGGGAGCTGTTTTTT. It specifies CASSCLAVPRGSTGELFF.

The chain employs TRBV29-1 and TRBJ2-2; D is uncertain. CDR3 length: 12 residues. Germline assignment: CDR1 SQVTM and CDR2 ANQGSEA. Trimming cost V 3 bases and J 3 bases, with 5 bases left between them. The CDR3 DNA is TGCAGCGTTGACACTCACACCGGGGAGCTGTTTTTT. This codes for CSVDTHTGELFF.

This chain connects TRBV11-2 to TRBJ1-4, with D uncertain. V was cut by 3 bases and J by 4 bases, with 9 bases left in between. CDR3 size: 14 residues. Germline values: CDR1 SGHAT, CDR2 FQNNGV. DNA of the CDR3: TGTGCCAGCAGCTTCGCAGGACTTAATGAAAAACTGTTTTTT. Its protein is CASSFAGLNEKLFF.

The chain joins TRBV7-8 to TRBJ2-5; 8 nucleotides match TRBD2. Germline V gene data show CDR1 as SGHVS and CDR2 as FQNEAQ. With V trimmed by 3 bases and J by 6 bases, 6 bases remained unmatched. The CDR3 extends over 14 amino acids. CDR3 nucleotide sequence: TGTGCCAGCAGCTTTCCGGGACTAGTGAAGACCCAGTACTTC. Translating it yields CASSFPGLVKTQYF.

This chain joins TRBV18 and TRBJ2-7; D is perhaps TRBD2 (5 bases). There are 12 residues in the CDR3. Trimming removed 6 bases at V and 3 bases at J, with 9 bases between. Per germline, CDR1 KGHSH and CDR2 LQKENI. The CDR3 reads CASSARDYEQYF. The CDR3, as DNA: TGTGCCAGCTCGGCGAGGGACTACGAGCAGTACTTC.

The chain employs TRBV29-1 and TRBJ1-1; TRBD1 might be the D (5 bases). V was clipped by 7 bases and J by 0 bases, with 12 bases between them. CDR1 SQVTM and CDR2 ANQGSEA come from the germline V gene. This CDR3 has 13 residues. The CDR3 DNA is TGCAGCGCTGAGACAGCCATGAACACTGAAGCTTTCTTT. Translation: CSAETAMNTEAFF.

Turning to this clone: The junction shows a germline mismatch at one end, possibly a read error. The V and J genes are TRBV7-7 and TRBJ2-3, with D perhaps TRBD1 (6 bases). The CDR3 has 15 residues. Germline values: CDR1 SSHAT, CDR2 FNYEAQ (reference sequence). The CDR3 nucleotides read TGTGCTAGCAGCTTAGGGCAGGGGTACGCGGATACGCAGTATTTT. Translation: CASSLGQGYADTQYF.

The table lists this clone with a few counts. The CDR3 protein is CASSAWGGDYGYTF. The CDR3 DNA follows: TGTGCCAGCAGTGCCTGGGGAGGCGACTATGGCTACACCTTC. This chain connects TRBV2 to TRBJ1-2, with D uncertain. Germline V gene sequence: CDR1 SNHLY, CDR2 FYNNEI. V dropped 4 bases and J dropped 3 bases, with 12 bases sitting between them. The CDR3 extends over 14 amino acids.

The chain links TRBV5-1 to TRBJ1-4; D not resolved. The length of the CDR3 is 15 residues. The ends were cut back, 0 bases at V and 0 bases at J, with 6 bases in the middle. Germline V gene lookup returns CDR1 SGHRS and CDR2 YFSETQ. The DNA for the CDR3 is TGCGCCAGCAGCTTGGCCGTAGCAACTAATGAAAAACTGTTTTTT. This sequence encodes CASSLAVATNEKLFF.

The count of this clone is one. The J gene is TRBJ2-1, the V gene TRBV19; 8 bases map to TRBD2. The ends lost 5 bases at V and 7 bases at J; junction bases unmatched: 7. The CDR3 spans 14 residues. Germline V gene data show CDR1 as LNHDA and CDR2 as SQIVND (reference sequence). The CDR3 sequence is CASSRAGGLNEQFF. In nucleotides, the CDR3 is TGTGCCAGTAGTCGTGCGGGAGGATTGAATGAGCAGTTCTTC. The entire variable domain, with the rest obtained from reference TRBV19 and TRBJ2-1, is as follows: DGGITQSPKYLFRKEGQNVTLSCEQNLNHDAMYWYRQDPGQGLRLIYYSQIVNDFQKGDIAEGYSVSREKKESFPLTVTSAQKNPTAFYLCASSRAGGLNEQFFGPGTRLTVL.

The rearrangement links TRBV5-4 to TRBJ1-4; D unclear. Trimming took 3 bases from V and 3 from J, leaving 18 bases between them. This CDR3 spans 17 amino acids. CDR1 and CDR2 (germline): SGHNT, YYREEE (reference sequence). The CDR3 sequence is CASSSRLGGLSNEKLFF. DNA for the CDR3: TGTGCCAGCAGCTCACGGCTAGGAGGTCTCTCTAATGAAAAACTGTTTTTT.

V and J are TRBV4-2 and TRBJ1-5; D remains unclear. The V end was cut by 1 base, the J end by 5 bases, with 12 bases between. Looked up from germline, CDR1 is LGHNA and CDR2 is YNFKEQ. CDR3 length: 15 residues. The CDR3 spells CASSQGLGVDQPQHF. The DNA of the CDR3 is TGTGCCAGCAGCCAAGGATTGGGAGTAGATCAGCCCCAGCATTTT.

The V and J genes are TRBV6-1 and TRBJ1-6; D unresolved. V dropped 3 bases and J dropped 9 bases, with 9 bases sitting between them. Germline values: CDR1 MNHNS, CDR2 SASEGT. The CDR3 contains 13 residues. CDR3 loop: CASSELRSSPLHF. The CDR3 bases are TGTGCCAGCAGTGAGTTAAGGAGTTCACCCCTCCACTTT.

This clone was detected only once. The V and J genes are TRBV5-1 and TRBJ1-1, with a possible D match to TRBD1 (5 bases). With 7 bases removed from V and 1 base from J, the gap between germline ends came to 14 bases. The germline V gene encodes CDR1 SGHRS and CDR2 YFSETQ. The CDR3 covers 14 residues. Here the CDR3 DNA reads TGCGCCAGCGGGTCGGACGGACAGAACACTGAAGCTTTCTTT. The encoded protein is CASGSDGQNTEAFF. The complete variable domain, with remaining parts taken from reference TRBV5-1 and TRBJ1-1, reads KAGVTQTPRYLIKTRGQQVTLSCSPISGHRSVSWYQQTPGQGLQFLFEYFSETQRNKGNFPGRFSGRQFSNSRSEMNVSTLELGDSALYLCASGSDGQNTEAFFGQGTRLTVV.

V is TRBV19 and J is TRBJ1-1; possible D gene TRBD1, 6 bases. The length of the CDR3 is 15 residues. Between the trimmed V and J ends, which lost 5 bases and 8 bases, there was a span of 21 bases. Germline-derived CDR1 and CDR2 are LNHDA and SQIVND (reference sequence). The CDR3 nucleotides read TGTGCCAGTAGTGGCCCTGGACAGTTGGTCGGAGAAGCTTTCTTT. Its protein product is CASSGPGQLVGEAFF.

This sequence joins TRBV19 and TRBJ2-7; tentatively, D is TRBD2 (5 bases). The V end lost 2 bases, the J end lost 0 bases, and 11 bases lay between the germline ends. Germline values: CDR1 LNHDA, CDR2 SQIVND (reference sequence). The CDR3 is made up of 15 amino acids. In DNA form, the CDR3 reads TGTGCCAGTAGTATAACGAGCGGAAGCTCCTACGAGCAGTACTTC. It specifies CASSITSGSSYEQYF.

CDR3 amino acids: CASSLTLREGGEQFF. In nucleotides, the CDR3 is TGTGCCAGCAGTTTAACCTTGCGGGAGGGCGGTGAGCAGTTCTTC. This sequence joins TRBV28 and TRBJ2-1, with 9 bases lining up with TRBD2. CDR3 length: 15 amino acids. V lost 2 bases, J lost 9 bases, and 8 bases stayed unmatched. Germline values: CDR1 MDHEN, CDR2 SYDVKM.

V and J are TRBV18 and TRBJ1-5; TRBD1 agrees at 7 bases. Per the germline V gene, CDR1 is KGHSH and CDR2 is LQKENI. The CDR3 runs to 13 residues. V gave up 6 bases and J gave up 4 bases; unmatched junction bases: 3. CDR3 sequence (DNA): TGTGCCAGCTCGCGGGACAGAAATCAGCCCCAGCATTTT. Translation gives CASSRDRNQPQHF.

The V and J genes are TRBV7-3 and TRBJ1-6; TRBD1 matches at 7 bases. The V and J ends lost 5 bases and 6 bases, in that order; junction bases with no gene match: 7. Germline CDR1 is SGHTA and CDR2 is FQGTGA. The CDR3 is 15 residues long. The CDR3 is CASSPGDRTNSPLHF. The DNA of the CDR3 is TGTGCCAGCAGCCCCGGGGACAGAACTAATTCACCCCTCCACTTT.

The chain combines TRBV18 with TRBJ1-5; TRBD1 matches 7 bases. The junction had 2 bases not matched to a gene; V was cut back by 2 bases and J by 7 bases. This CDR3 has 13 residues. CDR1 KGHSH and CDR2 LQKENI come from the germline V gene. CDR3 loop: CASSPTGEQPQHF. The CDR3 nucleotides are TGTGCCAGCTCACCAACAGGGGAGCAGCCCCAGCATTTT.

The gene calls are TRBV7-2 and TRBJ2-5, with a possible D match to TRBD1 (6 bases). This CDR3 has 14 residues. The V gene's germline CDR1 is SGHTA and CDR2 FQGNSA. The V and J ends lost 8 bases and 2 bases respectively, with 15 bases between them. The CDR3 sequence: CASGSGQLQETQYF. CDR3 coding DNA: TGTGCCAGCGGCAGCGGACAGCTACAAGAGACCCAGTACTTC.

The chain recombines TRBV19 with TRBJ2-1, with D possibly TRBD2 on 7 matching bases. This CDR3 comprises 14 residues. The V end was cut by 5 bases, the J end by 8 bases, with 16 bases between. Germline V gene sequence: CDR1 LNHDA, CDR2 SQIVND (reference sequence). Written as DNA, the CDR3 is TGTGCCAGTAGTTCCCCCCGGGGGGCCCATGAGCAGTTCTTC. It translates to CASSSPRGAHEQFF.

This chain joins TRBV7-9 and TRBJ2-4; TRBD1 aligns across 9 bases. The ends lost 1 base at V and 7 bases at J; junction bases unmatched: 5. From germline, CDR1 is SEHNR and CDR2 FQNEAQ (reference sequence). This CDR3 has 15 residues. The CDR3 DNA sequence: TGTGCCAGCAGCTTAGTGGGGACAGGGTTGAACATTCAGTACTTC. This sequence encodes CASSLVGTGLNIQYF.

The J gene is TRBJ2-4, the V gene TRBV6-2 or TRBV6-3; a weak D match, TRBD1 (5 bases). Germline V gene sequence: CDR1 MNHEY, CDR2 SVGEGT. The CDR3 has 16 residues. The germline V and J ends were trimmed by 6 bases and 0 bases, with 15 bases remaining between them. The DNA of the CDR3 is TGTGCCAGCAGCCTTAGACAGACCCTAGCCAAAAACATTCAGTACTTC. This encodes CASSLRQTLAKNIQYF.

The chain links TRBV28 to TRBJ1-2, with 8 bases matching TRBD1. After removal of 5 bases from V and 7 bases from J, the junction contained 6 bases not matched to a gene. The germline V gene has CDR1 MDHEN and CDR2 SYDVKM. The length of the CDR3 is 13 residues. This chain's CDR3 is CASSLLDRGGYTF. The CDR3 DNA reads as TGTGCCAGCAGTCTATTAGACAGGGGTGGCTACACCTTC.